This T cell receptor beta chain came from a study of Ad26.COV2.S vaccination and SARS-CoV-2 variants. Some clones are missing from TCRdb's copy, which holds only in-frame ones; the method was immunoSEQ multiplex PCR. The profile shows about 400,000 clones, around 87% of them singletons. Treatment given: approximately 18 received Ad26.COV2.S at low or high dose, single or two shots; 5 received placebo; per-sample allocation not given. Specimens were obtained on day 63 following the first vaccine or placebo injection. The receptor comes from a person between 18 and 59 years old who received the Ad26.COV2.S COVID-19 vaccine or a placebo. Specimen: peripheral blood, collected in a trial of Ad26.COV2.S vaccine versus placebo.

The CDR3 DNA reads TGTGCCACCAGCGGGGAGGGGCTAGATACGTACGAGCAGTACTTC. Translated: CATSGEGLDTYEQYF. This chain links TRBV15 with TRBJ2-7; TRBD2 aligns across 7 bases. Looked up from germline, CDR1 is LNHNV and CDR2 is YYDKDF (reference sequence). Trimming at V came to 5 bases and at J to 4 bases, leaving 11 bases not matched to a gene. The CDR3 loop spans 15 amino acids.